The 13 T cell receptor beta chains presented below share a single source sample, sequenced in a study of T cells in Graves' hyperthyroidism and ophthalmopathy. The investigators amplified TCR beta CDR3 regions from RNA transcripts. The HTBI primer set served for first-round RT-PCR of the TCR CDR3. TCRdb re-derived calls from the multiplex PCR reads in MiXCR, one entry per CDR3 protein. This sample has hundreds of thousands of distinct CDR3 sequences, with around 16% found just once. Material: blood. The receptor source for this set is a woman between 18 and 29 years old with Graves' hyperthyroidism.

Only one count was recorded for this clonotype. A single base separates this from a much larger clone, so it may be a read error. The chain links TRBV11-2 to TRBJ2-7; 8 bases fit TRBD2. The CDR3 runs to 15 residues. CDR1 is SGHAT, CDR2 FQNNGV, per germline. V shed 5 bases, J shed 4 bases, and the junction held 10 bases outside the gene matches. CDR3 in amino acids: CASSPPGGSLYEQYF. The CDR3 nucleotides are TGTGCCAGCAGCCCTCCGGGGGGGTCCCTGTACGAGCAGTACTTC.

This clonotype was detected ten times or more. The chain has TRBV6-5 and TRBJ2-2; 7 bases are a match to TRBD2. The junction had 14 bases not matched to a gene; V was cut back by 2 bases and J by 5 bases. The CDR3 contains 18 residues. Germline CDR1 is MNHEY and CDR2 is SVGAGI. Written as DNA, the CDR3 is TGTGCCAGCAGTTACGATGCCCGGGACTATAGAGGGACCGGGGAGCTGTTTTTT. It specifies CASSYDARDYRGTGELFF.

Many counts were recorded for this clonotype. The J gene is TRBJ1-6, the V gene TRBV12-3 or TRBV12-4; a weak D match, TRBD1 (6 bases). The CDR3 has 14 residues. Trimming pared 6 bases from V and 5 bases from J, leaving 11 bases between. This CDR3 is CASSSTGNNSPLHF. The CDR3 region has the DNA TGTGCCAGCAGCTCCACAGGGAATAATTCACCCCTCCACTTT.

This clonotype was counted many times. CDR3 sequence: CASSYGLLQPQHF. In DNA form, the CDR3 reads TGTGCCAGCAGTTACGGGTTACTGCAGCCCCAGCATTTT. The chain carries TRBV6-6 and TRBJ1-5; no definite D call. The CDR3 spans 13 residues. V dropped 2 bases and J dropped 7 bases, with 9 bases sitting between them. Germline CDR1 is MNHNY and CDR2 is SVGAGI (reference sequence).

The chain has TRBV6-1 and TRBJ1-5; D is possibly TRBD1 (6 bases). Germline loops: CDR1 MNHNS, CDR2 SASEGT. CDR3 length equals 16 residues. The V and J ends lost 5 bases and 0 bases respectively, with 14 bases between them. The CDR3 sequence: CASSSVGGDSNQPQHF. The CDR3 bases are TGTGCCAGCAGTTCGGTGGGGGGCGATAGCAATCAGCCCCAGCATTTT.

The rearrangement joins TRBV2 to TRBJ2-1; D gene unclear. V lost 4 bases and J 9 bases, leaving 13 bases between the germline ends. This CDR3 is 13 amino acids long. In germline, CDR1 is SNHLY, CDR2 FYNNEI. The chain's CDR3 is CASSGGLGGEQFF. The CDR3 DNA sequence: TGTGCCAGCAGTGGGGGTTTGGGCGGTGAGCAGTTCTTC.

The V and J genes are TRBV6-1 and TRBJ1-6; maybe TRBD1 (6 bases). The V and J ends lost 6 bases and 2 bases respectively, with 11 bases between them. The CDR3 runs to 15 residues. Looked up from germline, CDR1 is MNHNS and CDR2 is SASEGT. CDR3 nucleotides: TGTGCCAGCAGACAGGACAGCCCCTATAATTCACCCCTCCACTTT. Protein product: CASRQDSPYNSPLHF.

This clonotype was recorded a few times. A much larger clone differs from this one at a single base, so this may be a read error. The chain combines TRBV5-1 with TRBJ2-1; 7 bases map to TRBD1. This CDR3 contains 13 residues. V was clipped by 0 bases and J by 9 bases; unmatched bases: 3. Germline assignment: CDR1 SGHRS and CDR2 YFSETQ. The CDR3 sequence: CASSLGRDSEQFF. CDR3 bases: TGCGCCAGCAGCTTGGGAAGGGACAGTGAGCAGTTCTTC. Together with reference TRBV5-1 and TRBJ2-1, the CDR3 gives the full variable domain: KAGVTQTPRYLIKTRGQQVTLSCSPISGHRSVSWYQQTPGQGLQFLFEYFSETQRNKGNFPGRFSGRQFSNSRSEMNVSTLELGDSALYLCASSLGRDSEQFFGPGTRLTVL.

This clonotype came up many times. The chain recombines TRBV7-3 with TRBJ1-5; D call uncertain. Trimming left V 5 bases short and J 4 bases short, with 15 bases between. CDR3 length: 15 amino acids. The germline V gene has CDR1 SGHTA and CDR2 FQGTGA. CDR3 protein: CASSPTRLRNQPQHF. CDR3 DNA sequence: TGTGCCAGCAGCCCCACGCGTTTGAGGAATCAGCCCCAGCATTTT.

This clonotype was recorded many times. The chain uses TRBV20-1 and TRBJ2-3; D remains ambiguous. Trimming pared 2 bases from V and 7 bases from J, leaving 7 bases between. Germline CDR1 reads DFQATT; CDR2 reads SNEGSKA (reference sequence). This CDR3 spans 11 amino acids. CDR3 nucleotide sequence: TGCAGTGCTAGACCGGGTTATACGCAGTATTTT. Amino acids: CSARPGYTQYF.

In its sample, this clonotype was seen many times. CDR3 loop: CASSGQVSDTQYF. Here the CDR3 DNA reads TGTGCCAGCAGTGGACAAGTCTCGGATACGCAGTATTTT. The chain links TRBV6-1 to TRBJ2-3, with D uncertain. CDR3 length: 13 amino acids. The V gene's germline CDR1 is MNHNS and CDR2 SASEGT. V gave up 4 bases and J gave up 6 bases, with 11 bases separating them.

This clonotype has a count of ten or more. V usage is TRBV30 and J usage is TRBJ1-2; no clear D gene. Germline V gives CDR1 GTSNPN, CDR2 SVGIG (reference sequence). The length of the CDR3 is 10 residues. Trimming removed 6 bases at V and 8 bases at J, with 10 bases between. CDR3 in amino acids: CACVSEGYTF. CDR3 nucleotide sequence: TGTGCCTGCGTCTCAGAGGGCTACACCTTC.

This clonotype appeared many times. This rearrangement joins TRBV12-3 or TRBV12-4 to TRBJ2-1; D perhaps matches TRBD2 (6 bases). This CDR3 has 12 residues. V was cut by 5 bases and J by 12 bases, with 14 bases left in between. The DNA for the CDR3 is TGTGCCAGCAGTCCGGAGGGCCTAGGGCAGTTCTTC. This codes for CASSPEGLGQFF.